The clone carrying this TCR beta chain was detected a few times. What it binds is unknown. The authors ran a second PCR of roughly 6 to 12 cycles using a sample-barcoded 5' primer and a J-beta primer mix. Carrying 12 random nucleotides, a template-switch adaptor labeled each individual cDNA molecule. TCRdb re-called the 5' RACE reads through MiXCR, storing one row per CDR3 protein. The table shows about 1.8 million distinct CDR3 sequences, with about 50% occurring only once. This entry is derived from a study of blood T cells in healthy people across ages. Germline loops: CDR1 DFQATT, CDR2 SNEGSKA (reference sequence). V was cut by 6 bases and J by 8 bases, with 11 bases left in between. This CDR3 spans 11 amino acids. General observations from the study: Both higher diversity and more naive CD4+ cells marked long-lived donors when set against aged donors.

The sequencing sample was made of blood. The TCR sequence derives from a woman in her forties in good health. This chain connects TRBV20-1 to TRBJ2-1, with D perhaps matching TRBD2 (5 bases). The CDR3 sequence is CSANIGDEQFF. The CDR3 DNA follows: TGCAGTGCCAATATCGGGGATGAGCAGTTCTTC.